The source of this T cell receptor (beta chain) is a study of shared clonotypes between healthy human individuals. Study results and limitations: Some naive CD4 clonotypes, roughly 4.7%, turned up in common across four donors.

Libraries were prepared by immunoSEQ multiplex PCR; TCRdb keeps only in-frame clonotypes and omits some of them. The repertoire holds 1.6 million or so clones, with approximately 98.5% as singletons. A word on this clone: Its antigen is unknown.

Germline CDR1 reads SGHKS; CDR2 reads YYEKEE (reference sequence). Trimming pared 1 base from V and 6 bases from J, leaving 4 bases between. This CDR3 spans 12 amino acids. The TCR sequence derives from a young man in good health. The chain employs TRBV5-5 and TRBJ2-2; D ambiguous. Material for sequencing was naive CD4+ T cells sorted from blood. Noted subset: CD45RA+ positively selected. CDR3 amino acids: CASSLNPGELFF. The CDR3 region has the DNA TGTGCCAGCAGCTTGAATCCCGGGGAGCTGTTTTTT.